This entry is about one TCR beta chain. This CDR3 is built from 14 residues. Between the trimmed V and J ends, which lost 7 bases and 9 bases, there was a span of 19 bases. Germline CDR1 SNHLY, CDR2 FYNNEI. The cohort comprised adults aged about 18 to 90 years residing in under 25 US areas. The sample originates from a study of blood T cell repertoires in COVID-19. Across the study: T cells, B-cell-depleted T cells, or PBMCs supplied cDNA or gDNA.

Some clones are missing from TCRdb's copy, which holds only in-frame ones; the method was immunoSEQ multiplex PCR. The sample shows about 150,000 clones, 87% of them seen only once. Sequencing was carried out using PBMCs or T cells enriched from blood (not recorded which). This chain uses TRBV2 with TRBJ2-1; D might be TRBD2 (7 bases). This clonotype was sampled from a woman in her 40s who had been exposed to COVID-19. This CDR3 reads CASTQEGGIGEQFF. The CDR3 DNA reads as TGTGCCAGCACCCAGGAGGGGGGGATCGGTGAGCAGTTCTTC. The variable domain in full, completed from reference TRBV2 and TRBJ2-1, reads EPEVTQTPSHQVTQMGQEVILRCVPISNHLYFYWYRQILGQKVEFLVSFYNNEISEKSEIFDDQFSVERPDGSNFTLKIRSTKLEDSAMYFCASTQEGGIGEQFFGPGTRLTVL.